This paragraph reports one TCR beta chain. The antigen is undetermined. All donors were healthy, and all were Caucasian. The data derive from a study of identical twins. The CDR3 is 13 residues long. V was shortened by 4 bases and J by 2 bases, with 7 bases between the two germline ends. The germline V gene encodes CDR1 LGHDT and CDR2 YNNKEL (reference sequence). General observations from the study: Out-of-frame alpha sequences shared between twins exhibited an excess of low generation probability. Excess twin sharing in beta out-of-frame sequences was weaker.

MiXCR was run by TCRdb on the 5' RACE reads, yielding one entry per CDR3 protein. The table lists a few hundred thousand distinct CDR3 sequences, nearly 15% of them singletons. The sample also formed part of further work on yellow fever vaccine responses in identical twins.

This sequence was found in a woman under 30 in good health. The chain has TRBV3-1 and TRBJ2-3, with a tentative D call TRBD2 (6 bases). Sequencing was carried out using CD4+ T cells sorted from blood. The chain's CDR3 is CASSRGDTDTQYF. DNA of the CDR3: TGTGCCAGCAGCCGGGGGGACACAGATACGCAGTATTTT.